These T cell receptor beta chains were read from a single sample in a study of blood T cell repertoires in COVID-19. Produced via immunoSEQ multiplex PCR; TCRdb's table is partial and in-frame only. In the table there are approximately 30,000 clones, about 89% of which are singletons. Sequenced sample: peripheral blood. The origin of the receptors is a human donor in a cohort sampled during active COVID-19. The CDR3 runs from the conserved cysteine through the conserved F or W. A D gene is named only where the DNA matches it firmly. The size field is filled for only some rows; it gives once, few, many or a size class.

cdr3_nt cdr3_aa v_call d_call j_call clone_size
TGTGCCAGTACCACGGGACAGGGGGTGAAGACCCAGTACTTC CASTTGQGVKTQYF TRBV19 TRBD1 TRBJ2-5 -
TGTGCCAGCAGCTTAACAGGGTACGAGCAGTACTTC CASSLTGYEQYF TRBV11-2 - TRBJ2-7 -
TGCGCCAGCAGCTCAGACAGGGGAAGAAATGGCTACACCTTC CASSSDRGRNGYTF TRBV5-1 TRBD1 TRBJ1-2 -
TGTGCCAGCAGTTACACAGGACAGGCGAACACTGAAGCTTTCTTT CASSYTGQANTEAFF TRBV6-5 TRBD1 TRBJ1-1 -
TGTGCCAGCAGCTCCCCCGGGGAGGGAAACACTGAAGCTTTCTTT CASSSPGEGNTEAFF TRBV13 - TRBJ1-1 -
TGTGCCAGCAGTACCGGGACAGGGCACTATGGCTACACCTTC CASSTGTGHYGYTF TRBV6-5 TRBD1 TRBJ1-2 -
TGCGCCAGCAGCCAAGAAGGGGGCTATGGCTACACCTTC CASSQEGGYGYTF TRBV4-1 - TRBJ1-2 -
TGTGCCAGCAGCTTAGCGAGGCTAGCGGGGAGGGGGGATACGCAGTATTTT CASSLARLAGRGDTQYF TRBV7-2 TRBD2 TRBJ2-3 -
TGCAGCGCAACCACGGCGGCTATGAACACTGAAGCTTTCTTT CSATTAAMNTEAFF TRBV29-1 - TRBJ1-1 -
TGTGCCAGCCTTCTTGCAGCGGGGGCCCAAGAGACCCAGTACTTC CASLLAAGAQETQYF TRBV6-6 TRBD2 TRBJ2-5 -
TGTGCCAGCAGCGGCGGGGTGGATGCAACTAATGAAAAACTGTTTTTT CASSGGVDATNEKLFF TRBV9 - TRBJ1-4 -
TGTGCCAGCAGCATCCGATCCTACACGGGGATCACTGAAGCTTTCTTT CASSIRSYTGITEAFF TRBV7-8 - TRBJ1-1 once
TGCAGCGTTGCTGTTATTAATTACAATGAGCAGTTCTTC CSVAVINYNEQFF TRBV29-1 - TRBJ2-1 -
TGTGCCAGCAGTCCGACGTGGTCGACAGGATTGAATGAAAAACTGTTTTTT CASSPTWSTGLNEKLFF TRBV27 - TRBJ1-4 -
TGTGCTAGTGGCCAGTGGACTAGGTCAGATACGCAGTATTTT CASGQWTRSDTQYF TRBV12-5 TRBD2 TRBJ2-3 -
TGTGCCAGCAGCTCCGGACAGTCCCTGATCTATGGCTACACCTTC CASSSGQSLIYGYTF TRBV7-9 - TRBJ1-2 -
TGTGCCAGCAGCTTAGGTCGAGGGGAGGATGGCTACACCTTC CASSLGRGEDGYTF TRBV7-8 - TRBJ1-2 -
TGTGCCAGCACACTCCAGGGGGCTGGGAATTCACCCCTCCACTTT CASTLQGAGNSPLHF TRBV7-8 TRBD1 TRBJ1-6 -
TGTGCCAGCAGTCGAAGCCTCTCTAGCACAGATACGCAGTATTTT CASSRSLSSTDTQYF TRBV6-5 - TRBJ2-3 -
TGTGCTAGTGCCCTCAAGATGGGCGCTGAAGCTTTCTTT CASALKMGAEAFF TRBV12-5 - TRBJ1-1 -
TGTGCCAGCAGCTTCACGGGGGGCAACTATGGCTACACCTTC CASSFTGGNYGYTF TRBV11-2 - TRBJ1-2 -
TGTGCCAGCACCCCCGGGGTTGGGACTGGGGGGGGGAATTCACCCCTCCACTTT CASTPGVGTGGGNSPLHF TRBV9 - TRBJ1-6 -
TGTGCCAGCAGCAGGGGCAAAGGGACAGGTGGCTATGGCTACACCTTC CASSRGKGTGGYGYTF TRBV21-1 - TRBJ1-2 -
TGTGCCAGCAGCTGGGAGGGGGAGTTTGGGTCACCCCTCCACTTT CASSWEGEFGSPLHF TRBV6-5 - TRBJ1-6 -
TGTGCCAGTAGTACCCGGACAGGAGCTAACTATGGCTACACCTTC CASSTRTGANYGYTF TRBV19 TRBD1 TRBJ1-2 -
TGTGCCAGCAGCCCCAGGGGGAATATGAACACCGGGGAGCTGTTTTTT CASSPRGNMNTGELFF TRBV7-2 TRBD1 TRBJ2-2 -
TGTGCCAGCAGCCCTAGCGGGGGTGGGGAGCAGTTCTTC CASSPSGGGEQFF TRBV7-3 TRBD2 TRBJ2-1 -
TGCGCCAGCAGCCAAGGGGAGGCAGCGAACACTGAAGCTTTCTTT CASSQGEAANTEAFF TRBV4-1 - TRBJ1-1 -
TGTGCCAGCAGCCACGGAGGGAACACCGGGGAGCTGTTTTTT CASSHGGNTGELFF TRBV6-2/TRBV6-3 - TRBJ2-2 -
TGTGCCAGCAGCTCCCGGCGGGGGCCCTACGAGCAGTACTTC CASSSRRGPYEQYF TRBV7-2 - TRBJ2-7 -
TGTGCCAGCAGCTTATTGAGGGACACTGAAGCTTTCTTT CASSLLRDTEAFF TRBV7-2 - TRBJ1-1 -
TGTGCCAGCAGACGTCGACCAGGGGGCTTTGACACTGAAGCTTTCTTT CASRRRPGGFDTEAFF TRBV27 TRBD1 TRBJ1-1 once
TGTGCCAGCAGTTCATACACTGGGGGGGAAAAACTGTTTTTT CASSSYTGGEKLFF TRBV3-1/TRBV3-2 - TRBJ1-4 -
TGTGCCAGCAGCCAGACTCCACCGTGGGATAATTCACCCCTCCACTTT CASSQTPPWDNSPLHF TRBV7-9 - TRBJ1-6 -
TGCGCCAGCAGCTTAATGGGGGGCCAAGAGACCCAGTACTTC CASSLMGGQETQYF TRBV5-1 - TRBJ2-5 -
TGTGCCAGCTCACCTCTAGCGGGGATTTACAATGAGCAGTTCTTC CASSPLAGIYNEQFF TRBV18 TRBD2 TRBJ2-1 -
TGTGCCAGTAGTATAGATCTGTGGGGGACAGGTGGAACTAATGAAAAACTGTTTTTT CASSIDLWGTGGTNEKLFF TRBV19 TRBD1 TRBJ1-4 -
TGTGCCAGTAGACAGGGGTCTCCGAACACTGAAGCTTTCTTT CASRQGSPNTEAFF TRBV19 TRBD1 TRBJ1-1 -
TGTGCCAGCAGCGGGACATTTAGCAATCAGCCCCAGCATTTT CASSGTFSNQPQHF TRBV2 - TRBJ1-5 medium-sized
TGTGCCAGCAGTGATGGGGCGGACAAAAACATTCAGTACTTC CASSDGADKNIQYF TRBV6-4 - TRBJ2-4 -
TGTGCCAGCAGCCAATCCGGGTGGGGCTACACCTTC CASSQSGWGYTF TRBV3-1/TRBV3-2 - TRBJ1-2 once
TGTGCCAGCAGCCAAGATACGGGGTTGGAGACCCAGTACTTC CASSQDTGLETQYF TRBV3-1/TRBV3-2 - TRBJ2-5 -
TGTGCCAGCAGGCACACAGGGGAGGTAGATGAGCAGTTCTTC CASRHTGEVDEQFF TRBV3-1/TRBV3-2 - TRBJ2-1 -
TGTGCCAGCAACTTAGACCGACTTGAGCCCCAGCATTTT CASNLDRLEPQHF TRBV6-6 - TRBJ1-5 -
TGTGCCAGCAGCGTGGCGACTGCGTACCAAGAGACCCAGTACTTC CASSVATAYQETQYF TRBV9 - TRBJ2-5 -
TGTGCCAGCAGTTCGCGTAGCAATCAGCCCCAGCATTTT CASSSRSNQPQHF TRBV27 - TRBJ1-5 -
TGTGCCAGCAGTCCAGACAGGGGAGAAGCTTTCTTT CASSPDRGEAFF TRBV6-5 TRBD1 TRBJ1-1 -
TGTGCCAGCAGCGTAGGGCAGGGCTACGAGCAGTACTTC CASSVGQGYEQYF TRBV7-9 - TRBJ2-7 -
TGTGCCAGCAGCTTAAACCCGGGGGGACGGGCAGATACGCAGTATTTT CASSLNPGGRADTQYF TRBV7-3 TRBD2 TRBJ2-3 -
TGTGCCAGCAGAGGGGGCAGCGGTAATTCACCCCTCCACTTT CASRGGSGNSPLHF TRBV6-1 TRBD1 TRBJ1-6 -
TGTGCCAGTAGTATCGGGATGACGCGAATGAACACTGAAGCTTTCTTT CASSIGMTRMNTEAFF TRBV19 - TRBJ1-1 -
TGTGCCAGCAGCTCGGGACTAGCGGGGGGAGAGACCCAGTACTTC CASSSGLAGGETQYF TRBV9 TRBD2 TRBJ2-5 -
TGCAGCGTTAACACCGCGACAGGGTCTGACTACACCTTC CSVNTATGSDYTF TRBV29-1 TRBD1 TRBJ1-2 -
TGTGCCAGCAGCTTAAACTCAGGGAGGGTCCCAGAGACCCAGTACTTC CASSLNSGRVPETQYF TRBV7-2 TRBD2 TRBJ2-5 -
TGCAGCGTTGATCTCGACTGGGGGGGCAGCTCCTACGAGCAGTACTTC CSVDLDWGGSSYEQYF TRBV29-1 - TRBJ2-7 -
TGTGCCATCAGGACAGGGAACTATGGCTACACCTTC CAIRTGNYGYTF TRBV10-3 TRBD1 TRBJ1-2 -
TGTGCCAGTAAGGCGGGGTCCGGCGAGACCCAGTACTTC CASKAGSGETQYF TRBV19 - TRBJ2-5 -
TGCGCCAGCAGTGTAAGGCAGAGGCCCCCAAATAGGAAAGAAGCTTTCTTT CASSVRQRPPNRKEAFF TRBV10-1 - TRBJ1-1 -
TGTGCCAGCAGCTCGCTAAACAGGGATGCTAACTATGGCTACACCTTC CASSSLNRDANYGYTF TRBV7-8 - TRBJ1-2 -